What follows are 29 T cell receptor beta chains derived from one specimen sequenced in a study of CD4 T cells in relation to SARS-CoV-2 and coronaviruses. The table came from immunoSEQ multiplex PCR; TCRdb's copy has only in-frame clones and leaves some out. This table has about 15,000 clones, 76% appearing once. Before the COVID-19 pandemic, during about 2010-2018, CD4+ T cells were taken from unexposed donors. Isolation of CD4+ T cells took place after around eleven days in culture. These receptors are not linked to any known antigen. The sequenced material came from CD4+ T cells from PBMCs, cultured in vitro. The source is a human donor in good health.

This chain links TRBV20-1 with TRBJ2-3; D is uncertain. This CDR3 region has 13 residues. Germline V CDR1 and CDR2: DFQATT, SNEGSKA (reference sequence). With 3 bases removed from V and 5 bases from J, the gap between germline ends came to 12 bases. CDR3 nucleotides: TGCAGTGCTAGTAGCCCCGTTTTAGATACGCAGTATTTT. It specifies CSASSPVLDTQYF.

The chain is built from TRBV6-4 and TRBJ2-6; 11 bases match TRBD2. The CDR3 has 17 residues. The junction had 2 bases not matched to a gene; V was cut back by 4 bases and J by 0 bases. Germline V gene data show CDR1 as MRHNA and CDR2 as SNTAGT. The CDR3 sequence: CASSAGTSGSGANVLTF. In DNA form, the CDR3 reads TGTGCCAGCAGTGCCGGGACTAGCGGCTCTGGGGCCAACGTCCTGACTTTC.

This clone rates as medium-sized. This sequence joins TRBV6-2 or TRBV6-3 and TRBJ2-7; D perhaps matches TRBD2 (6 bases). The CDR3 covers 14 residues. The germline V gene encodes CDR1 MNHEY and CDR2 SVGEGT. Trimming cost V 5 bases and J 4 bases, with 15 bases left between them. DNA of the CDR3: TGTGCCAGCAGTCCCGTATGGGGGGATTACGAGCAGTACTTC. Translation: CASSPVWGDYEQYF.

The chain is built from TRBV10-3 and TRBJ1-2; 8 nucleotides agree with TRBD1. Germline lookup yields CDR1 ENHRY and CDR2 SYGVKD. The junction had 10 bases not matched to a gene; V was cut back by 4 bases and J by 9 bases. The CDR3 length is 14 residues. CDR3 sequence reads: CAISVGQGERSYTF. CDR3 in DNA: TGTGCCATCAGTGTCGGACAGGGTGAGAGGAGCTACACCTTC.

CDR3 residues: CASSLSGFPGDSGANVLTF. The CDR3 DNA follows: TGCGCCAGCAGCTTGTCGGGCTTCCCGGGAGACTCTGGGGCCAACGTCCTGACTTTC. This rearrangement joins TRBV5-1 to TRBJ2-6, with D perhaps matching TRBD2 (6 bases). The germline V gene has CDR1 SGHRS and CDR2 YFSETQ. V was shortened by 1 base and J by 0 bases, with 17 bases between the two germline ends. CDR3 length: 19 residues.

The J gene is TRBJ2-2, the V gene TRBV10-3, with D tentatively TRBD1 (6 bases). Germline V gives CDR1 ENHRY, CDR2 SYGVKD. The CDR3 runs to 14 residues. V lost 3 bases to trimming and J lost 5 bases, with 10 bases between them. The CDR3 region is CAISDAGETGELFF. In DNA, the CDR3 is TGTGCCATCAGTGATGCAGGGGAAACCGGGGAGCTGTTTTTT.

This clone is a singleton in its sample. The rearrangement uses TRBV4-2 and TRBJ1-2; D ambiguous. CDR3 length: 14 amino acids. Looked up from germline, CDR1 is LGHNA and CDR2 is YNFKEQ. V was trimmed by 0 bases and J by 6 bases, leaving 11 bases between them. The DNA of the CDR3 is TGTGCCAGCAGCCAAGATATCGTGCGAGATGGCTACACCTTC. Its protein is CASSQDIVRDGYTF.

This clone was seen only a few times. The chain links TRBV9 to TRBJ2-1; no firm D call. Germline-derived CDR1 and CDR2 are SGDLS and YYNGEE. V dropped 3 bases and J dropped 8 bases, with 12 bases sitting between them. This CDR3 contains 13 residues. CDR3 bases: TGTGCCAGCAGCGGACATTTTTTTTATGAGCAGTTCTTC. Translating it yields CASSGHFFYEQFF.

CDR3 protein: CASSFGPLGETQYF. CDR3 DNA sequence: TGTGCCAGCAGTTTTGGTCCCCTCGGAGAGACCCAGTACTTC. The chain is built from TRBV28 and TRBJ2-5; D is ambiguous. The CDR3 is made up of 14 amino acids. CDR1 MDHEN and CDR2 SYDVKM come from the germline V gene. The V and J ends lost 3 bases and 4 bases respectively, with 12 bases between them. Together with reference TRBV28 and TRBJ2-5, the CDR3 gives the full variable domain: DVKVTQSSRYLVKRTGEKVFLECVQDMDHENMFWYRQDPGLGLRLIYFSYDVKMKEKGDIPEGYSVSREKKERFSLILESASTNQTSMYLCASSFGPLGETQYFGPGTRLLVL.

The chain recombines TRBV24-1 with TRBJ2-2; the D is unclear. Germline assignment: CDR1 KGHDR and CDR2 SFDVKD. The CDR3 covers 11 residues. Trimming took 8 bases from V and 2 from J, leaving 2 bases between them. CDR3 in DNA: TGTGCCACCACAAACACCGGGGAGCTGTTTTTT. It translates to CATTNTGELFF.

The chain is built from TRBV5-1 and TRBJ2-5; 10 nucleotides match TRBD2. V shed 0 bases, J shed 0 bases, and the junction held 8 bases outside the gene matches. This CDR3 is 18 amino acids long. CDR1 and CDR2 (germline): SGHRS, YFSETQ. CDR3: CASSLASWSGRDQETQYF. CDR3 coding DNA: TGCGCCAGCAGCTTGGCCTCGTGGAGCGGGAGGGACCAAGAGACCCAGTACTTC.

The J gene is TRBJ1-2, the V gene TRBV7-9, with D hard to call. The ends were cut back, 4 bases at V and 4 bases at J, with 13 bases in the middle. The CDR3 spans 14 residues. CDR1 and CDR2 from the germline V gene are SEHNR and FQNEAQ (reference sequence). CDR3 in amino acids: CASSSGLVRYGYTF. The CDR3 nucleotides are TGTGCCAGCAGCTCGGGTTTAGTACGCTATGGCTACACCTTC.

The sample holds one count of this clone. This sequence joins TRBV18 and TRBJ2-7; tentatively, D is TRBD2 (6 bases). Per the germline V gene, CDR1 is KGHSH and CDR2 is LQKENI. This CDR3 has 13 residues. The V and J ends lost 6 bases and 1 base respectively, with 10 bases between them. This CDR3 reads CASSGLSSYEQYF. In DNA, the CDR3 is TGTGCCAGCTCGGGACTTTCTTCCTACGAGCAGTACTTC.

CDR3 bases: TGTGCCATCAGTAGCGGACAGGGGGATGGCTACACCTTC. It yields the protein CAISSGQGDGYTF. The rearrangement links TRBV10-3 to TRBJ1-2; 10 nucleotides line up with TRBD1. V was clipped by 5 bases and J by 6 bases; unmatched bases: 3. From germline, CDR1 is ENHRY and CDR2 SYGVKD. The CDR3 sequence is 13 residues long.

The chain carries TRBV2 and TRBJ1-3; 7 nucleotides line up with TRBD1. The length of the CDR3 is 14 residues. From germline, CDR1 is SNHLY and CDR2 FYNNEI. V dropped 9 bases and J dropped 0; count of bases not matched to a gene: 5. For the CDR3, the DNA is TGTGCCAGACAGGGGAGAGGCTCTGGAAACACCATATATTTT. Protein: CARQGRGSGNTIYF.

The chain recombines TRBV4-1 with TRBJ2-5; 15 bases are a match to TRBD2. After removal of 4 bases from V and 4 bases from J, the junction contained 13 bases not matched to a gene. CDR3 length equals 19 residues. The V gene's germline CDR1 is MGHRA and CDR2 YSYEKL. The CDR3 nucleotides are TGCGCCAGCAGCCGCGGACTAGCGGGAGGGGCAATAGGTCGAGAGACCCAGTACTTC. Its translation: CASSRGLAGGAIGRETQYF.

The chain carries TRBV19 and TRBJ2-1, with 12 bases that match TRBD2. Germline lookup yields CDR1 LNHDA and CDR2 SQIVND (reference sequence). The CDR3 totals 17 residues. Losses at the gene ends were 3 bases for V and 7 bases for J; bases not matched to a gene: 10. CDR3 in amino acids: CASSIFATSGRLNEQFF. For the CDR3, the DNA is TGTGCCAGTAGTATTTTCGCGACTAGCGGGAGATTGAATGAGCAGTTCTTC. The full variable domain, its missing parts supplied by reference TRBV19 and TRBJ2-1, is DGGITQSPKYLFRKEGQNVTLSCEQNLNHDAMYWYRQDPGQGLRLIYYSQIVNDFQKGDIAEGYSVSREKKESFPLTVTSAQKNPTAFYLCASSIFATSGRLNEQFFGPGTRLTVL.

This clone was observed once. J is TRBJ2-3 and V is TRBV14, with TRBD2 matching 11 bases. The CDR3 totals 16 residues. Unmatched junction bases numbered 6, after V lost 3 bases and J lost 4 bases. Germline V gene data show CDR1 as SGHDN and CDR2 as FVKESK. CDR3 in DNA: TGTGCCAGCAGCCAGGGGCTAGCGGGAGGAGCAGATACGCAGTATTTT. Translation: CASSQGLAGGADTQYF.

The CDR3 spells CASSPRKGETQFF. The CDR3 bases are TGTGCCAGCTCACCACGGAAGGGGGAGACACAGTTCTTC. J is TRBJ2-1 and V is TRBV18; D is possibly TRBD1 (6 bases). The CDR3 sequence is 13 residues long. CDR1 and CDR2 (germline): KGHSH, LQKENI. With 1 base removed from V and 13 bases from J, the gap between germline ends came to 14 bases.

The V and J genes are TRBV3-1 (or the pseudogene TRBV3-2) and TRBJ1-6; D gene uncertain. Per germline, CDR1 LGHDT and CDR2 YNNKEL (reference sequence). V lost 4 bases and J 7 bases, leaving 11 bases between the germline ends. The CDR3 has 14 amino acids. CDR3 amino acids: CASSLLRGNSPLHF. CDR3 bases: TGTGCCAGCAGCCTGCTTAGAGGAAATTCACCCCTCCACTTT.

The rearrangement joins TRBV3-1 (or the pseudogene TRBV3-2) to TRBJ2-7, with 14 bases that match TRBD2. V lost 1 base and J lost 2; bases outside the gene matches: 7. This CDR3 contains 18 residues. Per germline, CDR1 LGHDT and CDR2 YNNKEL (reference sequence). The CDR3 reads CASSQGGTSGSYPYEQYF. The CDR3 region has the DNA TGTGCCAGCAGCCAAGGCGGGACTAGCGGGAGTTATCCCTACGAGCAGTACTTC.

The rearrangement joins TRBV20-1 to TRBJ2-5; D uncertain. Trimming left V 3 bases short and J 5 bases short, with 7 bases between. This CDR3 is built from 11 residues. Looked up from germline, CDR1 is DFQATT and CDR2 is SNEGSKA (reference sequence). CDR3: CSASPSETQYF. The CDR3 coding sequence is TGCAGTGCTAGCCCGTCGGAGACCCAGTACTTC.

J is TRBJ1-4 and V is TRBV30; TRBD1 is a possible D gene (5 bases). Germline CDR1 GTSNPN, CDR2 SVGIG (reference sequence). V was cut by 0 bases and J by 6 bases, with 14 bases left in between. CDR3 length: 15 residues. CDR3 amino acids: CAWSVRGWQDEKLFF. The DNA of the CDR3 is TGTGCCTGGAGTGTACGGGGCTGGCAAGATGAAAAACTGTTTTTT.

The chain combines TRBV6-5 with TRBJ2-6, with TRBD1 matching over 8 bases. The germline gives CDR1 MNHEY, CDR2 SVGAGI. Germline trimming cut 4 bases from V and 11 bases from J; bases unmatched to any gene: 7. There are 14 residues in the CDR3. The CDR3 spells CASSFQDRAHVLTF. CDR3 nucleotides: TGTGCCAGCAGTTTTCAGGACAGGGCTCACGTCCTGACTTTC.

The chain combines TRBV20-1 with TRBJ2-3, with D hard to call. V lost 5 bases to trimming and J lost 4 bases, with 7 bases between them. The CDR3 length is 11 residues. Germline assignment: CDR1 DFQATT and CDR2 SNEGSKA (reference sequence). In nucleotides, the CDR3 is TGCAGTGCTGGAGTATCAGATACGCAGTATTTT. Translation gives CSAGVSDTQYF.

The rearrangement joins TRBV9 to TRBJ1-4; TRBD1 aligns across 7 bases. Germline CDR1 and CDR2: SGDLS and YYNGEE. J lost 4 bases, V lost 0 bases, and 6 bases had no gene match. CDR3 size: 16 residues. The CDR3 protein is CASSVGQGVGNEKLFF. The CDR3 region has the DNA TGTGCCAGCAGCGTAGGGCAGGGGGTCGGTAATGAAAAACTGTTTTTT.

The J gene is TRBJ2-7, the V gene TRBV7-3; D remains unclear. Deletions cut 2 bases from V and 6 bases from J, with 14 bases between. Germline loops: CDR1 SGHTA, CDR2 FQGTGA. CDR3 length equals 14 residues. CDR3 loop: CASSLLHSSGEQYF. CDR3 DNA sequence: TGTGCCAGCAGCTTACTTCACTCGTCGGGCGAGCAGTACTTC.

The CDR3 bases are TGTGCCAGCACCCCCGGGACTAGCTCACTCGATGGAAACATTCAGTACTTC. Translation gives CASTPGTSSLDGNIQYF. The V gene is TRBV6-4, the J gene TRBJ2-4; 9 bases match TRBD2. The CDR3 covers 17 residues. Trimming took 7 bases from V and 6 from J; bases not matched to a gene: 16. Germline V gives CDR1 MRHNA, CDR2 SNTAGT.

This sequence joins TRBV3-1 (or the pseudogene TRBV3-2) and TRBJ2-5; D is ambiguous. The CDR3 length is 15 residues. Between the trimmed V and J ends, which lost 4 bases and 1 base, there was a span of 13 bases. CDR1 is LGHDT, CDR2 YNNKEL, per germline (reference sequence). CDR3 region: CASSLPTPLQETQYF. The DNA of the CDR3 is TGTGCCAGCAGCCTCCCAACCCCCCTCCAAGAGACCCAGTACTTC.